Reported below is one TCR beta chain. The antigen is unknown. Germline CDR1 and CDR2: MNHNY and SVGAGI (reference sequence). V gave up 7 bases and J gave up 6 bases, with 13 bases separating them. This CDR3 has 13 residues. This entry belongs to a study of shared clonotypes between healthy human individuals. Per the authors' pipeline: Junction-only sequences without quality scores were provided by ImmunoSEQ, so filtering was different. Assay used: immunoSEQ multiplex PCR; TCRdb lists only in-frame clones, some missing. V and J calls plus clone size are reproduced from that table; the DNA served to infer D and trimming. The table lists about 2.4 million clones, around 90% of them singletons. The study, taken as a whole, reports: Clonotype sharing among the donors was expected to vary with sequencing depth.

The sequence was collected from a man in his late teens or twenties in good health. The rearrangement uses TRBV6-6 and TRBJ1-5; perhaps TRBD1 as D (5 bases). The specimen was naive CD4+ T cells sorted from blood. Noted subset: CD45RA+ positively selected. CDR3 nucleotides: TGTGCCAGCAATGCGGGGCTAGGTCAGCCCCAGCATTTT. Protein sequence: CASNAGLGQPQHF.